This TCR beta chain was retrieved from a study of blood T cell repertoires in COVID-19. Study-level information: Sources were T cells, B-cell-depleted T cells, or PBMCs; the material itself was cDNA or gDNA.

Profiling relied on immunoSEQ multiplex PCR, and the TCRdb table lists in-frame clones only, not all of them. The sample gives 150,000 to 200,000 clones, around nine tenths of which show up once; around 0.5% is in the top ten. Germline lookup yields CDR1 SNHLY and CDR2 FYNNEI. V was clipped by 6 bases and J by 6 bases; unmatched bases: 0. The CDR3 sequence is 12 residues long. This sequence was found in a man aged 55 to 70 with COVID-19, enrolled during active disease. The material sequenced was peripheral blood. The chain joins TRBV2 to TRBJ2-1, with 9 nucleotides matching TRBD1. The CDR3 DNA reads as TGTGCCAGCAGGGACAGGGGCAATGAGCAGTTCTTC. This gives the protein CASRDRGNEQFF.